This T cell receptor beta chain was obtained from a study of graft-versus-host responses after intestinal transplantation (dated by TCRdb to about 2021). Describing the broader study: The transplants that recipients received were multivisceral, liver-intestinal, or isolated intestinal. Every recipient was given anti-thymocyte globulin induction, then maintenance tacrolimus and steroids for two to three years. Bulk TCR-beta CDR3 sequencing was used to track graft-versus-host and host-versus-graft alloreactive T cell clones in the graft, circulation and bone marrow after intestinal transplantation. To identify alloreactive clones, pre-transplant mixed lymphocyte reaction products were sequenced and then compared with unstimulated pre-transplant donor and recipient T cells. The cohort enrolled 20 to 30 intestinal transplant recipients including one retransplant, and 3 patients lacking pretransplant specimens were excluded. Donor T cell macrochimerism was defined as a peak of at least 4% donor T cells among recipient peripheral blood mononuclear cells. Samples from three later patients were sequenced in-house on an Illumina MiSeq with MiXCR processing rather than by the commercial service. The research as a whole found: In the allografts of patients with donor T cell macrochimerism, GvH to HvG T cell clonal ratios were high. Early after transplant, peak levels of circulating GvH clones were found to be associated with declines in HvG clones. The relatively low number and heterogeneity of intestinal transplant patients limited the conclusions. GvH clones were found in recipient bone marrow, and some of the GvH clones appeared earlier in ileal mucosa or blood, which is consistent with an intestinal mucosal origin.

Cut back by 3 bases and 3 bases, the V and J ends lie 9 bases apart. From the cysteine through the phenylalanine, the CDR3 covers 13 amino acids. Only the CDR3 DNA stays, 39 bases, in frame from base 1. CDR1 SQVTM and CDR2 ANQGSEA were looked up in the germline V gene. Library construction relied on the immunoSEQ multiplex PCR assay. For most patients, high-throughput TCR-beta CDR3 sequencing of genomic DNA was performed by Adaptive Biotechnologies. The study's processing was this. TCR sequencing data for over 15 patients were retrieved from Adaptive's ImmunoSEQ software; a few other patients were processed with MiXCR and VDJtools. Because the origin of CDR3 nucleotide sequences shared between donor and recipient could not be assigned, those sequences were removed. To count as alloreactive, a clone needed at least 2-fold expansion over unstimulated cells and a minimum CFSE-low frequency of 0.002% (template counts) or 0.001% (read counts). Mappable clones were those detected in sequenced pre-transplant spleen, lymph node, or MLR CFSE-low populations of the donor or recipient. Cumulative frequency of alloreactive clones was calculated as a percentage of all sequences weighted by copy number. TCRdb's version of the immuneACCESS table is confined to in-frame rearrangements and falls short of the full clone set. An unresolved V gene accounts for under half of the shortfall where checked; the remainder is of unknown origin. That table furnishes V, J and clone size, whereas the DNA furnished D and trimming. This sample comprises roughly 56,000 clones, approximately 89% of them detected only once. The ten largest clones add up to roughly 2.7% of the sample.

Note on this clone: It lacks a known antigen. No much larger clone is present one base from it, and per-base qualities are unavailable.

Blood samples were collected up to 4 times in the first month after transplant and then at least monthly when available. Sequenced here: PBMCs, sampled about 120 days after intestinal transplantation. The TCR sequence derives from a human patient who received an intestinal transplant, so some T cells may come from the graft donor. The chain joins TRBV29-1 to TRBJ1-3; D gene: possibly TRBD1, on 5 matching bases. The nucleotide sequence is given as TGCAGCGTTGAGGGGGGAGATGGAAACACCATATATTTT. This is translated as CSVEGGDGNTIYF. With the rest looked up from the reference TRBV29-1 and TRBJ1-3 genes rather than sequenced, the full variable domain is SAVISQKPSRDICQRGTSLTIQCQVDSQVTMMFWYRQQPGQSLTLIATANQGSEATYESGFVIDKFPISRPNLTFSTLTVSNMSPEDSSIYLCSVEGGDGNTIYFGEGSWLTVV.